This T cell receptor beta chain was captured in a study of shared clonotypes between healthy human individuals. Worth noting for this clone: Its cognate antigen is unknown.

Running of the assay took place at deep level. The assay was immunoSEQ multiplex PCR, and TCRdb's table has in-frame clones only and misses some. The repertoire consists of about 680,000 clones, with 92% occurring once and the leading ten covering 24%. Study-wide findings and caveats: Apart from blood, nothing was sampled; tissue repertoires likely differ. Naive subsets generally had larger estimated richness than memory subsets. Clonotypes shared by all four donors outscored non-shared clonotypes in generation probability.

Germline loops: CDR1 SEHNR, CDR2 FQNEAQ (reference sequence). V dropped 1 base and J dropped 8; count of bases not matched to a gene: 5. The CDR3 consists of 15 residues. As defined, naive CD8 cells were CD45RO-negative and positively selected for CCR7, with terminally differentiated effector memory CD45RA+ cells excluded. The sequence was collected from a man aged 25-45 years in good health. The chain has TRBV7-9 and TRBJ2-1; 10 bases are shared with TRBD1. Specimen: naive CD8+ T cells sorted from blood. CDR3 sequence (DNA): TGTGCCAGCAGCTTAGTGGACAGGGGGGGCTATGAGCAGTTCTTC. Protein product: CASSLVDRGGYEQFF.